A single sample is the source of the 31 T cell receptor beta chains below, sequenced in a study of blood T cells in healthy people across ages. Sample-barcoded 5' priming and a J-beta primer mix drove a second PCR of roughly 7 to 11 cycles. Each CDR3 protein is one row after TCRdb ran MiXCR on the 5' RACE reads. Altogether around 800,000 distinct CDR3 sequences are present, about 48% being singletons, with the ten largest covering approximately 40%. Input material: blood. The receptors derive from an elderly man in good health.

The gene calls are TRBV20-1 and TRBJ2-1; weak D call: TRBD2 (6 bases). This CDR3 has 12 residues. Germline CDR1 reads DFQATT; CDR2 reads SNEGSKA (reference sequence). The V gene lost 7 bases and the J gene lost 4 bases, with 11 bases spanning the gap. The CDR3 is CSVTSLYNEQFF. For the CDR3, the DNA is TGCAGTGTAACTAGCCTATACAATGAGCAGTTCTTC.

This rearrangement joins TRBV24-1 to TRBJ2-1, with D maybe TRBD2 (5 bases). V dropped 0 bases and J dropped 1 base, with 9 bases sitting between them. Germline values: CDR1 KGHDR, CDR2 SFDVKD. The CDR3 is 16 residues long. CDR3 protein: CATSDLRSGSYNEQFF. The CDR3 nucleotides read TGTGCCACCAGTGATTTGCGGAGCGGATCCTACAATGAGCAGTTCTTC.

The J gene is TRBJ2-6, the V gene TRBV29-1; D gene unclear. The CDR3 is made up of 14 amino acids. V was pared by 5 bases and J by 0 bases, with 8 bases between. The germline V gene has CDR1 SQVTM and CDR2 ANQGSEA. CDR3 nucleotides: TGCAGCGTTCCCGAGACCTCTGGGGCCAACGTCCTGACTTTC. Its protein product is CSVPETSGANVLTF.

This sequence joins TRBV10-3 and TRBJ2-7, with 12 nucleotides matching TRBD2. V shed 4 bases and J 1 base; nucleotides not matched to a gene: 5. Germline CDR1 ENHRY, CDR2 SYGVKD. The CDR3 is made up of 16 amino acids. CDR3 in amino acids: CAISGPSGRGSYEQYF. The CDR3 bases are TGTGCCATCAGTGGGCCTAGCGGGAGGGGTTCCTACGAGCAGTACTTC.

Turning to this clonotype: In this CDR3 the conserved last residue, phenylalanine or tryptophan, is missing, so a read error is likely. The chain has TRBV5-1 and TRBJ2-7; the D call may be TRBD1 or TRBD2 (5 bases each). Germline loops: CDR1 SGHRS, CDR2 YFSETQ. Trimming stripped 4 bases from V and 7 bases from J, with 18 bases between. There are 14 residues in the CDR3. The DNA of the CDR3 is TGCGCCAGCAGCAGTCTGGGGACCACCCCTGAGCAGTACATC. Protein sequence: CASSSLGTTPEQYI.

This clonotype was found a few times. The chain employs TRBV3-1 and TRBJ1-1; 7 bases align to TRBD1. V was clipped by 5 bases and J by 11 bases; unmatched bases: 8. Looked up from germline, CDR1 is LGHDT and CDR2 is YNNKEL (reference sequence). This CDR3 region has 12 residues. CDR3 DNA: TGTGCCAGCAGCTCGGACAGGCGGCAGGCTTTCTTT. Its translation is CASSSDRRQAFF.

The CDR3 DNA is TGTGCCAGCAGCTCCGGAGGGCGGGTTGAGCAGTTCTTC. Its protein is CASSSGGRVEQFF. The chain uses TRBV7-2 and TRBJ2-1; tentative D call: TRBD2 (6 bases). The ends were cut back, 4 bases at V and 9 bases at J, with 13 bases in the middle. The CDR3 covers 13 residues. The V gene's germline CDR1 is SGHTA and CDR2 FQGNSA.

The rearrangement joins TRBV18 to TRBJ2-5, with 7 bases identical to TRBD2. V gave up 4 bases and J gave up 0 bases; unmatched junction bases: 5. The germline V gene encodes CDR1 KGHSH and CDR2 LQKENI. The CDR3 totals 15 residues. The CDR3 DNA reads as TGTGCCAGCTCACGGGACTACCGCTACCAAGAGACCCAGTACTTC. Amino acid sequence: CASSRDYRYQETQYF.

The chain uses TRBV4-1 and TRBJ2-7, with 7 bases lining up with TRBD2. Per the germline V gene, CDR1 is MGHRA and CDR2 is YSYEKL. This CDR3 comprises 14 residues. With V trimmed by 1 base and J by 4 bases, 4 bases remained unmatched. The CDR3 nucleotides read TGCGCCAGCAGCCAAGTCTTCGGGGGGTACGAGCAGTACTTC. As protein: CASSQVFGGYEQYF.

This clonotype turned up a few times. The rearrangement uses TRBV20-1 and TRBJ2-1; 13 bases fit TRBD2. CDR3 length equals 16 residues. Germline V CDR1 and CDR2: DFQATT, SNEGSKA (reference sequence). Trimming removed 2 bases from V and 8 bases from J; junction bases left unmatched: 9. The CDR3 here is CSARPLTSGRMDEQFF. CDR3 bases: TGCAGTGCTAGACCCCTGACTAGCGGGAGGATGGATGAGCAGTTCTTC.

This chain links TRBV18 with TRBJ1-1, with D tentatively TRBD1 (6 bases). The germline V gene encodes CDR1 KGHSH and CDR2 LQKENI. The CDR3 is 15 amino acids. The germline V and J ends were trimmed by 4 bases and 1 base, with 13 bases remaining between them. The CDR3 reads CASSLIGTQNTEAFF. The DNA for the CDR3 is TGTGCCAGCTCACTTATCGGGACACAGAACACTGAAGCTTTCTTT. Full variable domain (missing parts from reference TRBV18 and TRBJ1-1): NAGVMQNPRHLVRRRGQEARLRCSPMKGHSHVYWYRQLPEEGLKFMVYLQKENIIDESGMPKERFSAEFPKEGPSILRIQQVVRGDSAAYFCASSLIGTQNTEAFFGQGTRLTVV.

This clonotype was observed a single time. This sequence joins TRBV24-1 and TRBJ2-7; possibly TRBD1 or TRBD2 for D (5 bases each). The germline CDR1 and CDR2 sequences are KGHDR and SFDVKD. There are 13 residues in the CDR3. V lost 5 bases and J lost 6, with 13 bases in between. CDR3: CATSVGPRGEQYF. DNA of the CDR3: TGTGCCACCAGTGTGGGACCCCGGGGCGAGCAGTACTTC.

V is TRBV11-1 and J is TRBJ2-1; D perhaps matches TRBD2 (5 bases). Germline-derived CDR1 and CDR2 are SGHAT and FQDESV (reference sequence). CDR3 size: 11 residues. Trimming cost V 6 bases and J 11 bases, with 11 bases left between them. CDR3 sequence: CASRSRTQQFF. Written as DNA, the CDR3 is TGTGCCAGCAGATCCCGGACTCAGCAGTTCTTC.

A remark on this clonotype: A much larger clone lies a single base off, so this may be a read error. In nucleotides, the CDR3 is TGCAGCGTTATGTCAGGGGGAAACTCCTACGAGCAGTACTTC. This translates into CSVMSGGNSYEQYF. The chain combines TRBV29-1 with TRBJ2-7; 7 positions agree with TRBD1. Per germline, CDR1 SQVTM and CDR2 ANQGSEA. J lost 0 bases, V lost 5 bases, and 7 bases had no gene match. The CDR3 contains 14 residues.

The chain carries TRBV7-8 and TRBJ2-7; D possibly corresponds to TRBD2 (5 bases). Germline-derived CDR1 and CDR2 are SGHVS and FQNEAQ. The CDR3 spans 18 residues. Trimming cost V 2 bases and J 0 bases, with 20 bases left between them. Written as DNA, the CDR3 is TGTGCCAGCAGCTTATCGCCCGCCGGCAGTGGGAGCTCCTACGAGCAGTACTTC. Residues: CASSLSPAGSGSSYEQYF.

The gene calls are TRBV28 and TRBJ1-5; perhaps TRBD1 as D (5 bases). This CDR3 is 15 amino acids long. Trimming cost V 8 bases and J 2 bases, with 16 bases left between them. Germline CDR1 and CDR2: MDHEN and SYDVKM. CDR3 in amino acids: CASRRESLGNQPQHF. DNA for the CDR3: TGTGCCAGCCGCAGGGAAAGTTTGGGCAATCAGCCCCAGCATTTT.

The gene calls are TRBV9 and TRBJ2-3, with D possibly being TRBD2 (5 bases). The germline V gene has CDR1 SGDLS and CDR2 YYNGEE. There are 15 residues in the CDR3. The germline V and J ends were trimmed by 0 bases and 5 bases, with 13 bases remaining between them. This CDR3 reads CASSVVPFGGDTQYF. In nucleotides, the CDR3 is TGTGCCAGCAGCGTAGTTCCGTTTGGAGGAGATACGCAGTATTTT.

The rearrangement uses TRBV7-2 and TRBJ2-1; TRBD2 aligns across 7 bases. Germline CDR1 is SGHTA and CDR2 is FQGNSA. This CDR3 comprises 17 residues. Trimming removed 1 base from V and 3 bases from J; junction bases left unmatched: 9. The CDR3 region is CASSLDPSGTYYNEQFF. CDR3 bases: TGTGCCAGCAGCTTAGACCCTAGCGGCACCTACTACAATGAGCAGTTCTTC.

This clonotype was seen a few times. The chain uses TRBV29-1 and TRBJ2-5; no firm D call. Germline V CDR1 and CDR2: SQVTM, ANQGSEA. This CDR3 contains 12 residues. Trimming took off 3 bases at V and 2 bases at J, with 7 bases between the two ends. The CDR3 nucleotides are TGCAGCGTTGAGGTTTCACAAGAGACCCAGTACTTC. Translated: CSVEVSQETQYF.

This clonotype was found a few times. The chain has TRBV29-1 and TRBJ1-2; TRBD1 matches at 9 bases. Germline V gives CDR1 SQVTM, CDR2 ANQGSEA. J was trimmed by 4 bases and V by 5 bases; bases with no gene match: 5. The CDR3 runs 13 residues. The CDR3 sequence: CSVWTGEGYGYTF. Here the CDR3 DNA reads TGCAGCGTTTGGACAGGGGAGGGCTATGGCTACACCTTC.

The chain links TRBV6-6 to TRBJ2-1; possibly TRBD1 for D (6 bases). The CDR3 runs 16 residues. Germline V CDR1 and CDR2: MNHNY, SVGAGI (reference sequence). Trimming took 7 bases from V and 3 from J, leaving 19 bases between them. CDR3 sequence reads: CASTNTQGMFYNEQFF. The CDR3 nucleotides read TGTGCCAGCACCAATACGCAGGGGATGTTCTACAATGAGCAGTTCTTC.

The chain has TRBV10-3 and TRBJ2-6; no clear D gene. V was cut by 10 bases and J by 0 bases, with 7 bases left in between. CDR3 length equals 13 residues. CDR1 ENHRY and CDR2 SYGVKD come from the germline V gene. CDR3 sequence: CATYSSGANVLTF. CDR3 nucleotides: TGTGCCACCTATAGCTCTGGGGCCAACGTCCTGACTTTC.

This clonotype turned up a few times. The chain links TRBV29-1 to TRBJ2-1, with D unresolved. Trimming shortened V by 3 bases and J by 9 bases, and 9 bases separated the two germline ends. Per germline, CDR1 SQVTM and CDR2 ANQGSEA. The CDR3 loop spans 11 amino acids. For the CDR3, the DNA is TGCAGCGTTGACGATCTAGGTGAGCAGTTCTTC. Protein: CSVDDLGEQFF.

V is TRBV21-1 and J is TRBJ2-5; the tabulated D call, TRBD2, remains unverified against the DNA. The DNA end lines up better with TRBJ2-7; the J call may be wrong. TRBV21-1 is described as a pseudogene. The CDR3 totals 21 residues. The CDR3 DNA reads as TGTGCCAGCAGCAAAGTCCCCCGAGGCCCCTTTGAACCCCTTTTCTCCTACGAGCAGTACTTC. As protein: CASSKVPRGPFEPLFSYEQYF.

This clonotype came up a few times. The V and J genes are TRBV7-2 and TRBJ2-3, with 7 bases matching TRBD2. The CDR3 extends over 19 amino acids. Trimming took 2 bases from V and 3 from J; bases not matched to a gene: 17. Germline CDR1 SGHTA, CDR2 FQGNSA. DNA of the CDR3: TGTGCCAGCAGCTTATTCGGTCGGCTAGCGGACGGCGGGACAGATACGCAGTATTTT. Protein product: CASSLFGRLADGGTDTQYF.

This clonotype is a singleton in its sample. This chain joins TRBV2 and TRBJ2-5, with 8 positions matching TRBD2. Germline V gene data show CDR1 as SNHLY and CDR2 as FYNNEI. V trimming: 0 bases; J trimming: 4 bases; junction bases outside the gene matches: 10. The CDR3 has 17 residues. CDR3 in amino acids: CASSEARSGTRGETQYF. CDR3 DNA: TGTGCCAGCAGTGAAGCTCGGAGTGGGACTAGAGGAGAGACCCAGTACTTC.

The chain joins TRBV5-1 to TRBJ2-5; D possibly corresponds to TRBD1 (6 bases). CDR1 SGHRS and CDR2 YFSETQ come from the germline V gene. Between the trimmed V and J ends, which lost 4 bases and 11 bases, there was a span of 21 bases. CDR3 length equals 14 residues. Here the CDR3 DNA reads TGCGCCAGCAGCGCCGGGACAACATTCGGGGAGCAGTACTTC. Translated, it gives CASSAGTTFGEQYF.

There are a few counts of this clonotype. This chain joins TRBV29-1 and TRBJ2-3; TRBD1 is a possible D gene (5 bases). The germline CDR1 and CDR2 sequences are SQVTM and ANQGSEA. The CDR3 length is 11 residues. V was trimmed by 4 bases and J by 14 bases, leaving 16 bases between them. The DNA for the CDR3 is TGCAGCGTTGTGGGTGACAGATACGCGTATTTT. Translating gives CSVVGDRYAYF.

This clonotype was seen a few times. The chain employs TRBV5-5 and TRBJ1-2, with D unresolved. The V and J ends lost 0 bases and 3 bases respectively, with 12 bases between them. Germline V gene data show CDR1 as SGHKS and CDR2 as YYEKEE (reference sequence). The CDR3 consists of 15 residues. For the CDR3, the DNA is TGTGCCAGCAGCTTGGGGATGGGTTTGGACTATGGCTACACCTTC. Its translation is CASSLGMGLDYGYTF.

The chain combines TRBV24-1 with TRBJ1-2; perhaps TRBD1 as D (5 bases). This CDR3 spans 14 amino acids. CDR1 and CDR2 (germline): KGHDR, SFDVKD. V was cut by 4 bases and J by 2 bases, with 10 bases left in between. The CDR3 region is CATSEPGRNYGYTF. The CDR3 nucleotides read TGTGCCACCAGTGAACCAGGGAGGAACTATGGCTACACCTTC.

On this clonotype: The junction shows a germline mismatch at one end, possibly a read error. J is TRBJ2-7 and V is TRBV4-1; D assignment may be TRBD1 or TRBD2 (5 bases each). The CDR3 is made up of 17 amino acids. Germline V gene sequence: CDR1 MGHRA, CDR2 YSYEKL. The chain's CDR3 is CAGSQDKGRSGTYEQYF. CDR3 nucleotides: TGCGCCGGCAGCCAAGATAAGGGGCGGTCAGGGACCTACGAGCAGTACTTT.